A selection of T cell receptor beta chains follows, all from one sample in a study of shared clonotypes between healthy human individuals. Using immunoSEQ multiplex PCR, the repertoire was profiled, and TCRdb retains in-frame clones only, with some absent. The sample comprises 2 million to 2.5 million clones, under 95% of which are singletons, and 0.37% rests with the top ten. The sample comprised naive CD4+ T cells from PBMCs. These TCRs come from a man aged 18 to 29 in good health. Some clones in this sample may be carry-over from other donors' samples. Each CDR3 is given with its conserved first and last residue. A D gene is named only where the DNA matches it firmly. Some rows have no size entry. The others give once, few or many, or a class for an expanded clone.

NA	TRBJ2-7	14	NA	TRBV28	CASSLPGLTYEQYF	TGTGCCAGCAGCCTCCCGGGTCTTACCTACGAGCAGTACTTC
TRBD2	TRBJ2-7	13	once	TRBV10-3	CAISGGSWYEQYF	TGTGCCATCAGTGGCGGGAGTTGGTACGAGCAGTACTTC
TRBD1	TRBJ1-2	14	NA	TRBV28	CASSARDRIYGYTF	TGTGCCAGCAGTGCCCGGGACAGGATTTATGGCTACACCTTC
NA	TRBJ2-1	13	NA	TRBV5-1	CASSSRTYNEQFF	TGCGCCAGCAGCTCGCGAACTTACAATGAGCAGTTCTTC
TRBD1	TRBJ1-1	15	NA	TRBV5-1	CASSPQGTGATEAFF	TGCGCCAGCAGCCCACAGGGGACAGGGGCCACTGAAGCTTTCTTT
TRBD1	TRBJ2-7	14	NA	TRBV6-1	CASSEGTGTYEQYF	TGTGCCAGCAGTGAAGGGACAGGGACCTACGAGCAGTACTTC
TRBD2	TRBJ2-1	16	NA	TRBV28	CASITSAGGDYNEQFF	TGTGCCAGCATCACCTCGGCGGGAGGGGATTACAATGAGCAGTTCTTC
NA	TRBJ2-1	13	NA	TRBV5-1	CASSPRDYNEQFF	TGCGCCAGCAGCCCGCGGGACTACAATGAGCAGTTCTTC
NA	TRBJ2-1	13	NA	TRBV7-3	CASSLPGSTEQFF	TGTGCCAGCAGCTTACCGGGGTCGACTGAGCAGTTCTTC
NA	TRBJ2-5	18	NA	TRBV23-1	CASSQSAPGWRAEETQYF	TGCGCCAGCAGTCAATCGGCCCCAGGGTGGCGGGCTGAAGAGACCCAGTACTTC
NA	TRBJ1-5	16	NA	TRBV19	CASSILGQKRDQPQHF	TGTGCCAGTAGTATTTTAGGGCAGAAGAGGGATCAGCCCCAGCATTTT
TRBD1	TRBJ2-3	15	NA	TRBV5-1	CASSDGQGTVDTQYF	TGCGCCAGCAGCGACGGACAGGGGACAGTAGATACGCAGTATTTT
TRBD2	TRBJ2-3	16	once	TRBV7-2	CASSQLAGLTTDTQYF	TGTGCCAGCAGCCAACTAGCGGGACTGACCACAGATACGCAGTATTTT
NA	TRBJ1-5	16	NA	TRBV18	CASSLNGAGSNQPQHF	TGTGCCAGCTCCCTTAATGGAGCGGGGAGCAATCAGCCCCAGCATTTT
NA	TRBJ1-5	13	NA	TRBV18	CASSPGQIQPQHF	TGTGCCAGCTCACCAGGACAGATACAACCCCAGCATTTT
NA	TRBJ2-2	19	NA	TRBV7-2	CASSLIRLPQAKHTGELFF	TGTGCCAGCAGCCTGATTCGATTACCACAGGCGAAGCACACCGGGGAGCTGTTTTTT
NA	TRBJ2-2	13	few	TRBV9	CASSVSPTGELFF	TGTGCCAGCAGCGTTAGCCCCACCGGGGAGCTGTTTTTT
NA	TRBJ2-2	14	NA	TRBV6-5	CARNPRCAFGELFF	TGTGCCAGAAACCCACGGTGTGCTTTCGGGGAGCTGTTTTTT
NA	TRBJ2-7	15	NA	TRBV5-6	CASSLGKGRPYEQYF	TGTGCCAGCAGCTTAGGTAAGGGCCGACCCTACGAGCAGTACTTC
TRBD1	TRBJ2-5	15	NA	TRBV7-3	CASSLMGQTFETQYF	TGTGCCAGCAGCTTAATGGGACAGACGTTCGAGACCCAGTACTTC
NA	TRBJ1-1	12	NA	TRBV7-9	CASSNMNTEAFF	TGTGCCAGCAGCAACATGAACACTGAAGCTTTCTTT
NA	TRBJ1-1	12	NA	TRBV21-1	CATPLGETEAFF	TGTGCCACCCCTCTCGGGGAAACTGAAGCTTTCTTT
NA	TRBJ2-7	13	NA	TRBV6-1	CASRRTDSYEQYF	TGTGCCAGCAGACGGACAGACTCCTACGAGCAGTACTTC
NA	TRBJ1-2	15	NA	TRBV11-2	CASSTRAGTNYDYTF	TGTGCCAGTTCAACTCGGGCAGGAACTAACTATGACTACACCTTC
TRBD1	TRBJ1-2	16	NA	TRBV28	CASSFNRGPTYDGYTF	TGTGCCAGCAGTTTCAACAGGGGCCCTACGTACGATGGCTACACCTTC
NA	TRBJ2-5	15	once	TRBV7-2	CASSLGGRVGSAQYF	TGTGCCAGCAGCTTAGGGGGCAGGGTGGGATCGGCCCAGTACTTC
NA	TRBJ2-7	14	NA	TRBV5-1	CASSQRGSGYEQYF	TGCGCCAGCAGCCAGCGAGGTTCGGGCTACGAGCAGTACTTC
TRBD1	TRBJ2-1	12	NA	TRBV5-1	CASSSGGGEQFF	TGCGCCAGCAGCTCAGGGGGCGGGGAGCAGTTCTTC
NA	TRBJ2-5	13	NA	TRBV9	CASSVAFGETQYF	TGTGCCAGCAGCGTAGCTTTCGGCGAGACCCAGTACTTC
NA	TRBJ1-1	15	NA	TRBV7-2	CASSLISGTPSRAFF	TGTGCCAGCAGCTTAATTTCCGGGACACCGTCGAGAGCTTTCTTT
NA	TRBJ2-5	19	NA	TRBV5-4	CASSGGRDRTPSRQETQYF	TGTGCCAGCAGCGGGGGGAGGGACAGAACACCCAGTCGCCAAGAGACCCAGTACTTC
TRBD2	TRBJ2-7	15	NA	TRBV4-3	CASSQDWLREGPLLF	TGCGCCAGCAGCCAAGATTGGTTGAGGGAGGGACCCCTCCTGTTC
NA	TRBJ2-7	14	NA	TRBV9	CASSVDTGSYEQYF	TGTGCCAGCAGCGTAGATACAGGGAGCTACGAGCAGTACTTC
TRBD1	TRBJ1-3	14	NA	TRBV28	CASIKQGAGNTIYF	TGTGCCAGCATCAAACAGGGGGCAGGTAACACCATATATTTT
TRBD1	TRBJ2-7	14	once	TRBV28	CASSLIGDSYEQYF	TGTGCCAGCAGTTTAATCGGGGACAGCTACGAGCAGTACTTC
TRBD1	TRBJ2-7	14	NA	TRBV7-3	CASSLMGQGYEQYF	TGTGCCAGCAGCTTAATGGGACAGGGCTACGAGCAGTACTTC
NA	TRBJ2-7	14	once	TRBV18	CASSAGTPSYEQYF	TGTGCCAGCTCAGCCGGGACCCCCTCCTACGAGCAGTACTTC
TRBD2	TRBJ2-3	13	once	TRBV27	CAAGTSGGGAQYF	TGTGCAGCCGGGACTAGCGGAGGGGGGGCGCAGTATTTT
TRBD1	TRBJ2-2	18	once	TRBV19	CASTTGTGPILATGELFF	TGTGCCAGTACTACCGGGACAGGGCCCATCCTGGCCACCGGGGAGCTGTTTTTT
NA	TRBJ1-1	13	NA	TRBV10-2	CASSATGNTEAFF	TGCGCCAGCAGTGCCACAGGGAACACTGAAGCTTTCTTT
NA	TRBJ2-7	13	NA	TRBV11-3	CASSLVGSYEQYF	TGTGCCAGCAGCTTGGTCGGTTCCTACGAGCAGTACTTC
NA	TRBJ2-2	16	NA	TRBV7-2	CASSPWEVKNTGELFF	TGTGCCAGCAGCCCATGGGAAGTTAAGAACACCGGGGAGCTGTTTTTT
TRBD2	TRBJ2-7	14	NA	TRBV5-6	CASSLGLAVYEQYF	TGTGCCAGCAGCTTGGGACTAGCTGTCTACGAGCAGTACTTC
NA	TRBJ1-5	14	NA	TRBV12-2	CASRPPRPRRPQHF	TGTGCAAGTCGCCCCCCTCGACCCCGTCGGCCCCAGCATTTT
TRBD1	TRBJ1-5	15	NA	TRBV18	CASSAGQGDWEPQHF	TGTGCCAGCTCCGCAGGACAGGGAGATTGGGAGCCCCAGCATTTT
TRBD2	TRBJ2-7	15	NA	TRBV11-3	CASSLGTSGNYEQYF	TGTGCCAGCAGCTTGGGAACTAGCGGAAACTACGAGCAGTACTTC
NA	TRBJ2-7	15	NA	TRBV18	CASSPVTGDLSEQYF	TGTGCCAGCTCCCCGGTGACCGGGGACCTCTCCGAGCAGTACTTC
TRBD1	TRBJ1-2	15	NA	TRBV28	CASSLTGVRVNGYTF	TGTGCCAGCAGTCTTACAGGGGTGCGGGTGAATGGCTACACCTTC
TRBD1	TRBJ1-1	13	NA	TRBV28	CASGQGGNTEAFF	TGTGCCAGCGGGCAGGGGGGGAACACTGAAGCTTTCTTT